Shown below are 30 T cell receptor beta chains from a single sample sequenced in a study of shared clonotypes between healthy human individuals. TCRdb keeps only in-frame clones here, not all; method: immunoSEQ multiplex PCR. Of 1 million to 1.3 million clones detected, about 84% appear once; the ten largest clones hold 0.6% to 0.75%. Sequencing was carried out using memory CD4+ T cells from PBMCs. Noted subset: CD45RA-negative fraction. These receptors originate from a man younger than 35 in good health. Some clones in this sample may be carry-over from other donors' samples.

This clone was counted a few times. This rearrangement joins TRBV11-3 to TRBJ1-1; tentative D call: TRBD1 (5 bases). This CDR3 comprises 12 residues. The germline gives CDR1 SGHNT, CDR2 YENEEA. V was trimmed by 3 bases and J by 7 bases, leaving 9 bases between them. CDR3 loop: CASSFRDGEAFF. CDR3 nucleotides: TGTGCCAGCAGCTTCAGGGACGGTGAAGCTTTCTTT.

The table lists this clone with many counts. The chain employs TRBV12-5 and TRBJ2-3; D is possibly TRBD1 or TRBD2 (5 bases each). The CDR3 sequence is 16 residues long. With 6 bases removed from V and 2 bases from J, the gap between germline ends came to 18 bases. Germline CDR1 LGHNT, CDR2 FRNRAP. CDR3 nucleotide sequence: TGTGCTAGTGGCTGGGGGTTGGGGACCAACACAGATACGCAGTATTTT. Residues: CASGWGLGTNTDTQYF.

The chain joins TRBV5-6 to TRBJ2-7, with a possible D match to TRBD2 (5 bases). Trimming took off 4 bases at V and 1 base at J, with 12 bases between the two ends. The CDR3 length is 14 residues. Germline CDR1 SGHDT, CDR2 YYEEEE. The CDR3 here is CASSLRTPSYEQYF. In DNA, the CDR3 is TGTGCCAGCAGCCTAAGGACTCCTTCCTACGAGCAGTACTTC.

The chain couples TRBV4-1 to TRBJ1-4; possible D gene TRBD1, 6 bases. Germline CDR1 MGHRA, CDR2 YSYEKL. The CDR3 runs to 17 residues. The V end was cut by 0 bases, the J end by 3 bases, with 14 bases between. CDR3 sequence reads: CASSQDLRRQANEKLFF. In nucleotides, the CDR3 is TGCGCCAGCAGCCAAGATTTAAGGAGACAGGCTAATGAAAAACTGTTTTTT.

This clone was recorded only once. The chain links TRBV11-2 to TRBJ2-2; TRBD2 matches 8 bases. The junction had 2 bases not matched to a gene; V was cut back by 1 base and J by 1 base. This CDR3 is built from 16 residues. CDR1 is SGHAT, CDR2 FQNNGV, per germline. The DNA for the CDR3 is TGTGCCAGCAGCTTAGCGGGAGGGGGGAACACCGGGGAGCTGTTTTTT. Translated, it gives CASSLAGGGNTGELFF.

The chain joins TRBV28 to TRBJ2-1, with TRBD2 matching over 7 bases. The germline V gene encodes CDR1 MDHEN and CDR2 SYDVKM. Trimming removed 7 bases from V and 0 bases from J; junction bases left unmatched: 6. This CDR3 is built from 15 residues. DNA of the CDR3: TGTGCCAGCAACATCGGGACTACCTCCTACAATGAGCAGTTCTTC. Translated, it gives CASNIGTTSYNEQFF.

The CDR3 is CASSYPRAEQYF. The CDR3 nucleotides read TGTGCCAGCAGTTACCCTCGGGCTGAGCAGTACTTC. V usage is TRBV6-6 and J usage is TRBJ2-7; unclear D gene. The CDR3 spans 12 residues. Germline V lookup: CDR1 MNHNY, CDR2 SVGAGI (reference sequence). Trimming cost V 2 bases and J 7 bases, with 9 bases left between them.

This clone was found many times. The chain combines TRBV2 with TRBJ1-6; D perhaps matches TRBD1 (5 bases). The CDR3 consists of 15 residues. Germline CDR1 SNHLY, CDR2 FYNNEI. Trimming took 4 bases from V and 8 from J, leaving 15 bases between them. CDR3 bases: TGTGCCAGCAGTGGAGCGGGGGGTCAGTATTCACCCCTCCACTTT. This sequence encodes CASSGAGGQYSPLHF.

This clone was counted a single time. This chain connects TRBV7-9 to TRBJ1-2; weak D call: TRBD1 (5 bases). From germline, CDR1 is SEHNR and CDR2 FQNEAQ (reference sequence). Trimming pared 3 bases from V and 8 bases from J, leaving 13 bases between. The CDR3 has 13 amino acids. This CDR3 is CASSFLAGSGYTF. The CDR3 DNA sequence: TGTGCCAGCAGCTTCTTAGCAGGGAGCGGCTACACCTTC.

This sequence joins TRBV28 and TRBJ2-7; possibly TRBD1 for D (5 bases). The V gene lost 4 bases and the J gene lost 4 bases, with 17 bases spanning the gap. The CDR3 has 15 amino acids. CDR1 and CDR2 from the germline V gene are MDHEN and SYDVKM. This CDR3 is CASSSPPGQDYEQYF. In DNA, the CDR3 is TGTGCCAGCAGTTCCCCCCCAGGGCAGGATTACGAGCAGTACTTC.

This clone occurred a few times. The chain has TRBV7-2 and TRBJ2-3; maybe TRBD2 (6 bases). V lost 4 bases and J 4 bases, leaving 24 bases between the germline ends. Germline loops: CDR1 SGHTA, CDR2 FQGNSA. The CDR3 contains 18 residues. This CDR3 is CASSSHLRAGGDADTQYF. For the CDR3, the DNA is TGTGCCAGCAGCTCCCACCTCAGAGCGGGTGGTGACGCAGATACGCAGTATTTT.

Details on this clone: The same CDR3 is also encoded by other DNA sequences in this sample. The J gene is TRBJ2-7, the V gene TRBV4-3, with 10 bases aligning to TRBD1. Germline V lookup: CDR1 LGHNA, CDR2 YSLEER. The CDR3 covers 18 residues. V shed 4 bases, J shed 4 bases, and the junction held 16 bases outside the gene matches. Written as DNA, the CDR3 is TGCGCCAGCAGCCCCACTCCGGGACAGGGGATTCCGAATTACGAGCAGTACTTC. It encodes CASSPTPGQGIPNYEQYF.

The CDR3 protein is CAWVGRTGGGEAYGYTF. The CDR3 DNA reads as TGTGCCTGGGTAGGGCGGACAGGGGGTGGCGAGGCCTATGGCTACACCTTC. V is TRBV30 and J is TRBJ1-2, with 10 bases identical to TRBD1. Germline V gene lookup returns CDR1 GTSNPN and CDR2 SVGIG (reference sequence). The CDR3 runs to 17 residues. V trimming: 5 bases; J trimming: 4 bases; junction bases outside the gene matches: 16.

This chain uses TRBV27 with TRBJ2-1; D may be TRBD1 or TRBD2 (5 bases each). V shed 2 bases and J shed 0 bases, with 11 bases lying between them. The CDR3 runs to 16 residues. Germline V gene sequence: CDR1 MNHEY, CDR2 SMNVEV (reference sequence). CDR3 protein: CASSLGAGLSYNEQFF. The CDR3 region has the DNA TGTGCCAGCAGTTTAGGGGCGGGTCTCTCCTACAATGAGCAGTTCTTC.

The chain combines TRBV20-1 with TRBJ1-2, with 9 bases lining up with TRBD1. The CDR3 totals 11 residues. The germline V gene encodes CDR1 DFQATT and CDR2 SNEGSKA (reference sequence). CDR3 DNA: TGCATTCCGACAGGGGGCTATGGCTACACCTTC. It is translated as CIPTGGYGYTF.

The chain combines TRBV7-2 with TRBJ2-5; no reliable D call. Deletions cut 3 bases from V and 5 bases from J, with 7 bases between. The CDR3 is 12 residues long. From germline, CDR1 is SGHTA and CDR2 FQGNSA. The CDR3 coding sequence is TGTGCCAGCAGCTTTGCTTGGGAGACCCAGTACTTC. It encodes CASSFAWETQYF.

This rearrangement joins TRBV7-2 to TRBJ2-3, with D uncertain. Trimming stripped 7 bases from V and 1 base from J, with 9 bases between. CDR1 SGHTA and CDR2 FQGNSA come from the germline V gene. The CDR3 extends over 13 amino acids. The CDR3 nucleotides are TGTGCCAGCACCCCCATGGGCACAGATACGCAGTATTTT. The encoded protein is CASTPMGTDTQYF.

This clone was counted at least ten times. The chain combines TRBV2 with TRBJ2-7, with D perhaps TRBD1 (5 bases). Germline-derived CDR1 and CDR2 are SNHLY and FYNNEI. CDR3 size: 12 residues. The V and J ends lost 6 bases and 3 bases respectively, with 9 bases between them. This CDR3 reads CASSRQNYEQYF. DNA of the CDR3: TGTGCCAGCAGCCGACAGAACTACGAGCAGTACTTC.

The rearrangement joins TRBV28 to TRBJ2-7; D may be TRBD1 (6 bases). V was shortened by 7 bases and J by 5 bases, with 12 bases between the two germline ends. Germline CDR1 MDHEN, CDR2 SYDVKM. The CDR3 runs to 12 residues. The CDR3: CASTSYRDEQYF. The CDR3 nucleotides read TGTGCCAGCACCTCCTACAGGGACGAGCAGTACTTC.

The chain carries TRBV25-1 and TRBJ1-2; D is perhaps TRBD1 (6 bases). This CDR3 region has 15 residues. Germline V gene lookup returns CDR1 MGHDK and CDR2 SYGVNS. The V end lost 0 bases, the J end lost 2 bases, and 10 bases lay between the germline ends. The CDR3 reads CASSEYRTENYGYTF. The CDR3 DNA reads TGTGCCAGCAGTGAATACCGGACAGAGAACTATGGCTACACCTTC.

The V gene is TRBV30, the J gene TRBJ2-5, with 10 bases aligning to TRBD1. CDR1 is GTSNPN and CDR2 is SVGIG in the germline V gene (reference sequence). V gave up 1 base and J gave up 4 bases; unmatched junction bases: 3. The CDR3 consists of 14 residues. CDR3 sequence: CAWSGGQGGETQYF. Here the CDR3 DNA reads TGTGCCTGGAGTGGAGGACAGGGGGGAGAGACCCAGTACTTC.

Comments on this clone: One base away lies a much larger clone, so this may be a sequencing read error. Additional DNA sequences in this sample encode the identical CDR3. The CDR3 region is CASSQDPSRILFF. In DNA, the CDR3 is TGCGCCAGCAGCCAAGATCCGTCACGAATACTGTTTTTT. The rearrangement links TRBV4-1 to TRBJ1-4; D is unresolved. Germline V gene data show CDR1 as MGHRA and CDR2 as YSYEKL. V lost 0 bases to trimming and J lost 13 bases, with 12 bases between them. The CDR3 extends over 13 amino acids.

The genes are TRBV18 and TRBJ1-2; D gene ambiguous. Trimming shortened V by 0 bases and J by 4 bases, and 9 bases separated the two germline ends. This CDR3 contains 14 residues. Germline V gene lookup returns CDR1 KGHSH and CDR2 LQKENI. CDR3 sequence reads: CASSPPSGIYGYTF. CDR3 nucleotide sequence: TGTGCCAGCTCACCACCGTCGGGTATCTATGGCTACACCTTC.

Concerning this clone itself: Germline and junction disagree at one end, which may indicate a read error. This rearrangement joins TRBV28 to TRBJ2-7; D is unclear. Germline CDR1 reads MDHEN; CDR2 reads SYDVKM. The CDR3 loop spans 12 amino acids. CDR3 nucleotides: TGTGCCAGCAGTTTATCCCCTTTTCGACCCTTCTTC. Amino acid sequence: CASSLSPFRPFF.

The V and J genes are TRBV2 and TRBJ1-2; possibly TRBD1 for D (5 bases). Trimming shortened V by 2 bases and J by 8 bases, and 12 bases separated the two germline ends. Germline V lookup: CDR1 SNHLY, CDR2 FYNNEI. The CDR3 has 13 amino acids. As DNA, the CDR3 is TGTGCCAGCAGTGAATTCGGGGCACGAGGCTACACCTTC. It is translated as CASSEFGARGYTF.

The chain has TRBV4-3 and TRBJ2-5, with TRBD2 identical over 11 bases. The CDR3 totals 18 residues. V shed 1 base and J 1 base; nucleotides not matched to a gene: 8. Germline CDR1 is LGHNA and CDR2 is YSLEER. CDR3 DNA: TGCGCCAGCAGCCAAGGAAGAGGACTAGCGGGTTTCCAAGAGACCCAGTACTTC. Its translation is CASSQGRGLAGFQETQYF.

J is TRBJ2-5 and V is TRBV9; 9 positions agree with TRBD2. Germline V gene sequence: CDR1 SGDLS, CDR2 YYNGEE. The CDR3 spans 14 residues. Germline trimming cut 7 bases from V and 4 bases from J; bases unmatched to any gene: 8. The CDR3 loop is CASGGELAGETQYF. In DNA form, the CDR3 reads TGTGCCAGCGGGGGAGAACTAGCGGGAGAGACCCAGTACTTC.

This clone was counted many times. The V call is TRBV6-1, the J call TRBJ1-4, with 7 nucleotides matching TRBD1. Germline CDR1 MNHNS, CDR2 SASEGT. Germline trimming cut 5 bases from V and 7 bases from J; bases unmatched to any gene: 7. The CDR3 sequence is 14 residues long. CDR3 sequence (DNA): TGTGCCAGCAGTCGTGGACAGGTTGGTGAAAAACTGTTTTTT. Encoded protein: CASSRGQVGEKLFF.

The chain has TRBV5-5 and TRBJ2-7, with 7 bases identical to TRBD2. CDR1 and CDR2 (germline): SGHKS, YYEKEE (reference sequence). The CDR3 extends over 15 amino acids. V trimming: 0 bases; J trimming: 0 bases; junction bases outside the gene matches: 3. This CDR3 is CASSLGLADSYEQYF. CDR3 nucleotide sequence: TGTGCCAGCAGCTTGGGCCTAGCGGACTCCTACGAGCAGTACTTC.

At least ten counts were recorded for this clone. The chain combines TRBV7-2 with TRBJ2-5; D gene unclear. Trimming took 8 bases from V and 0 from J, leaving 13 bases between them. This CDR3 contains 14 residues. CDR1 is SGHTA, CDR2 FQGNSA, per germline. The CDR3 DNA sequence: TGTGCCAGCTCCAAGGGCTGGTACCAAGAGACCCAGTACTTC. It encodes CASSKGWYQETQYF.